Detailed here is one TCR beta chain. The sample belongs to a study of T cell responses to AZD1222 COVID-19 vaccine. The method was immunoSEQ multiplex PCR; TCRdb's version includes in-frame clones alone and lacks a portion of them. The repertoire holds approximately 120,000 clones, with just over 90% as singletons. Trimming at V came to 6 bases and at J to 1 base, leaving 9 bases not matched to a gene. The CDR3 is made up of 16 amino acids. Germline CDR1 reads SNHLY; CDR2 reads FYNNEI. Sample: peripheral blood, taken on day 0 of AZD1222 vaccination. The sequence was obtained from an adult in good health. The chain couples TRBV2 to TRBJ2-5, with 9 positions matching TRBD1. In DNA form, the CDR3 reads TGTGCCAGCAGCTCCGGGACAGGGTTCCTCCAAGAGACCCAGTACTTC. It encodes CASSSGTGFLQETQYF.